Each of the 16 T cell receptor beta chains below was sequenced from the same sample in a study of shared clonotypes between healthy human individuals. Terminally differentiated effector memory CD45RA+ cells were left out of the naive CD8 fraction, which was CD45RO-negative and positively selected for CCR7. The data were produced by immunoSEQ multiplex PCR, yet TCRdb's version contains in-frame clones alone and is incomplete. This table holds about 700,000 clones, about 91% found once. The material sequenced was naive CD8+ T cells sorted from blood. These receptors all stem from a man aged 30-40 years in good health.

The CDR3 region is CSVQGGRLGNEAFF. CDR3 nucleotides: TGCAGCGTCCAAGGAGGCAGGCTTGGAAATGAAGCTTTCTTT. This chain connects TRBV29-1 to TRBJ1-1; no firm D call. Germline V gene lookup returns CDR1 SQVTM and CDR2 ANQGSEA. Trimming pared 6 bases from V and 7 bases from J, leaving 21 bases between. The CDR3 runs 14 residues.

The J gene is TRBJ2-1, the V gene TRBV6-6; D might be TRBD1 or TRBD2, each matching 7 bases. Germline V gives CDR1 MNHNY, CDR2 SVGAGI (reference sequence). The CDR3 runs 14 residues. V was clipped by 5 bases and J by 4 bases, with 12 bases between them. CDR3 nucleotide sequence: TGTGCCAGCAGTCCGCAGGGGGGGTACAATGAGCAGTTCTTC. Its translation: CASSPQGGYNEQFF.

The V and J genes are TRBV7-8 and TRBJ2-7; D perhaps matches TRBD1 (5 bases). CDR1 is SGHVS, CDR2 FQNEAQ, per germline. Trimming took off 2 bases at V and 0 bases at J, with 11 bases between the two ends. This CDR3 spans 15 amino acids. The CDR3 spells CASSLQGGPSYEQYF. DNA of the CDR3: TGTGCCAGCAGCTTACAGGGTGGCCCCTCCTACGAGCAGTACTTC.

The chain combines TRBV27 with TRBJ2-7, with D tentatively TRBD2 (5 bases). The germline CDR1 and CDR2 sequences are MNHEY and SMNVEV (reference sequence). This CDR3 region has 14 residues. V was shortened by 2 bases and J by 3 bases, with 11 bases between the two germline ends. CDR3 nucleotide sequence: TGTGCCAGCAGTTTAGGTATCAGCGGCTACGAGCAGTACTTC. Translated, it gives CASSLGISGYEQYF.

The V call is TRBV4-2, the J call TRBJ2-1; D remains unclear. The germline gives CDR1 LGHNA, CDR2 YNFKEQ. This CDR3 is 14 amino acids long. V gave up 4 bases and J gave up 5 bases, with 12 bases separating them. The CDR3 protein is CASSPYDLDNEQFF. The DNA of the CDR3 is TGTGCCAGCAGCCCGTACGACTTGGACAATGAGCAGTTCTTC.

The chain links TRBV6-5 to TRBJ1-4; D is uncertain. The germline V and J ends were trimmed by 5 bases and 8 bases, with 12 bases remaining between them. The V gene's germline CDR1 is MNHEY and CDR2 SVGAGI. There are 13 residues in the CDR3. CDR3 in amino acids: CASSGRDSEKLFF. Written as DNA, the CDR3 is TGTGCCAGCAGTGGCCGGGATAGCGAAAAACTGTTTTTT.

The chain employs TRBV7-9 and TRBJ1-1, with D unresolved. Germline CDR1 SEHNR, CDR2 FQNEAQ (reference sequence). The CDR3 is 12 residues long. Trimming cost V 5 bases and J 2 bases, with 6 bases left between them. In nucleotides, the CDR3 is TGTGCCAGCAGCCCTATAAACACTGAAGCTTTCTTT. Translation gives CASSPINTEAFF.

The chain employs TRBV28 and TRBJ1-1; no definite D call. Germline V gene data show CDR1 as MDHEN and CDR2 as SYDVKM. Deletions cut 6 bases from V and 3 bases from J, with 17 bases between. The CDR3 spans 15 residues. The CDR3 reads CASRSPHVRDTEAFF. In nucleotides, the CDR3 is TGTGCCAGCAGATCACCCCATGTTAGGGACACTGAAGCTTTCTTT.

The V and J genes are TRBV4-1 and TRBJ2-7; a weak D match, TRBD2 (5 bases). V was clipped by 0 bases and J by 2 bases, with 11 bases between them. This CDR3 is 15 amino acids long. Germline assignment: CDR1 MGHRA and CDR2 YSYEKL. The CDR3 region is CASSQEGLNTYEQYF. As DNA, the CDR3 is TGCGCCAGCAGCCAAGAAGGACTTAATACCTACGAGCAGTACTTC.

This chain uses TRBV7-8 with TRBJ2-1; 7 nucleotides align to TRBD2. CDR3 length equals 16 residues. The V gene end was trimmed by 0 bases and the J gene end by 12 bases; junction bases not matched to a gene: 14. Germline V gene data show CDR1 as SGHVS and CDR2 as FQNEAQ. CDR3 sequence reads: CASSLAGTAFSGSQFF. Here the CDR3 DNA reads TGTGCCAGCAGCTTAGCCGGGACGGCTTTTAGCGGGTCGCAGTTCTTC.

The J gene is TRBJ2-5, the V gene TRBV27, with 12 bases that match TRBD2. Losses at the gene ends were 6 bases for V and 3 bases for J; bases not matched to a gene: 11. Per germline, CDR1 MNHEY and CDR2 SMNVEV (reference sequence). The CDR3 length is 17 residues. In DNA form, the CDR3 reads TGTGCCAGCAGCCGCCAAGGACTAGCGGGAAGGGAAGAGACCCAGTACTTC. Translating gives CASSRQGLAGREETQYF.

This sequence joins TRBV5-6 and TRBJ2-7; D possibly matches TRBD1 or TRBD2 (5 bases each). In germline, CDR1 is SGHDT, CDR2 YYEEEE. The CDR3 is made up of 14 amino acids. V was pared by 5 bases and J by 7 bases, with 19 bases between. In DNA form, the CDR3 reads TGTGCCAGCAGAGTATGGGGGAGCACGAAGGAGCAGTACTTC. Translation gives CASRVWGSTKEQYF.

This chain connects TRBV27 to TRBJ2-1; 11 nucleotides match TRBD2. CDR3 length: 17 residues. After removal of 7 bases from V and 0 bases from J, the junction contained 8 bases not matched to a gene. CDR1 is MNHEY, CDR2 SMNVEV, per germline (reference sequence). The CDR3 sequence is CASTGTSGRSSYNEQFF. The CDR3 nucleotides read TGTGCCAGCACCGGGACTAGCGGTCGGAGCTCCTACAATGAGCAGTTCTTC.

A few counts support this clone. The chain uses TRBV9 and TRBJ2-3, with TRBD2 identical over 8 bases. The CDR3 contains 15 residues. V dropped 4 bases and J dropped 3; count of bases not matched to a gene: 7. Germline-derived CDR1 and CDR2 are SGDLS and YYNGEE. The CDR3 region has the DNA TGTGCCAGCAGCTCCCCGACTAGCGTAACAGATACGCAGTATTTT. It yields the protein CASSSPTSVTDTQYF.

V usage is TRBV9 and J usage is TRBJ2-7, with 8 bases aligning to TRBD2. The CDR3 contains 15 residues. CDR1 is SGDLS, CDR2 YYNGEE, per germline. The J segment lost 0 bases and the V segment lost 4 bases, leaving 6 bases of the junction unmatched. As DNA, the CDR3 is TGTGCCAGCAGCCAAAGCGGGAGTGTCTCCTACGAGCAGTACTTC. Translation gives CASSQSGSVSYEQYF.

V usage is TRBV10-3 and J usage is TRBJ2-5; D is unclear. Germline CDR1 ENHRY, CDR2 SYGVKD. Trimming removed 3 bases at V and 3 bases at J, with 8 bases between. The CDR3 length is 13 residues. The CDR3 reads CAISEFGEETQYF. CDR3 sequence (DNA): TGTGCCATCAGTGAATTTGGGGAAGAGACCCAGTACTTC.